Presented here are 7 T cell receptor beta chains from one specimen sequenced in a study of shared clonotypes between healthy human individuals. Libraries were prepared by immunoSEQ multiplex PCR; TCRdb keeps only in-frame clonotypes and omits some of them. The data contain roughly 1,100,000 clones, about 77% of them seen just once; the ten biggest clones take up approximately 1.5%. Sequencing used memory CD4+ T cells sorted from blood. The subset was: CD45RA-negative fraction. These receptor sequences come from a man younger than 35 in good health.

The chain has TRBV28 and TRBJ1-2; D call uncertain. Germline CDR1 is MDHEN and CDR2 is SYDVKM. This CDR3 contains 16 residues. V was clipped by 4 bases and J by 4 bases, with 19 bases between them. CDR3 region: CASSSPFPGTGYGYTF. In DNA, the CDR3 is TGTGCCAGCAGTTCACCCTTCCCGGGCACGGGCTATGGCTACACCTTC.

V usage is TRBV19 and J usage is TRBJ1-1; tentative D call: TRBD1 (5 bases). Trimming removed 3 bases at V and 5 bases at J, with 16 bases between. Germline lookup yields CDR1 LNHDA and CDR2 SQIVND (reference sequence). The CDR3 is 15 residues long. DNA of the CDR3: TGTGCCAGTAGTATCCAGGGTTCAAGAAGAACTGAAGCTTTCTTT. Amino acids: CASSIQGSRRTEAFF. The variable domain in full, with the rest retrieved from reference TRBV19 and TRBJ1-1, is DGGITQSPKYLFRKEGQNVTLSCEQNLNHDAMYWYRQDPGQGLRLIYYSQIVNDFQKGDIAEGYSVSREKKESFPLTVTSAQKNPTAFYLCASSIQGSRRTEAFFGQGTRLTVV.

This clone was detected only a few times. V gene TRBV29-1 combines with J gene TRBJ2-7; TRBD1 agrees at 7 bases. The J segment lost 0 bases and the V segment lost 6 bases, leaving 8 bases of the junction unmatched. The CDR3 length is 14 residues. CDR1 is SQVTM, CDR2 ANQGSEA, per germline. The CDR3: CSVRTGTASYEQYF. The DNA for the CDR3 is TGCAGCGTACGAACCGGGACAGCCTCCTACGAGCAGTACTTC.

The chain joins TRBV2 to TRBJ2-7; the match to TRBD2 covers 8 bases. This CDR3 has 12 residues. CDR1 is SNHLY and CDR2 is FYNNEI in the germline V gene. V trimming: 7 bases; J trimming: 4 bases; junction bases outside the gene matches: 3. The CDR3 DNA reads as TGTGCCAGCACACTAGCGGTGTACGAGCAGTACTTC. Encoded protein: CASTLAVYEQYF.

This clone was seen repeatedly, ten times or more. In this CDR3 the conserved last residue, phenylalanine or tryptophan, is missing, so a read error is likely. The limits of the CDR3 on the DNA are not certain, so only TCRdb's listed CDR3 is given. The V call is TRBV5-6, the J call TRBJ1-4. The CDR3 spans 13 amino acids, including both terminal residues. Per the germline V gene, CDR1 is SGHDT and CDR2 is YYEEEE. The CDR3 sequence is CASSLYQGSNRDL.

The V gene is TRBV5-1, the J gene TRBJ2-5; D ambiguous. This CDR3 comprises 16 residues. Germline CDR1 and CDR2: SGHRS and YFSETQ. V dropped 0 bases and J dropped 5 bases, with 17 bases sitting between them. In nucleotides, the CDR3 is TGCGCCAGCAGCTTGGGAACAGCCGAGCGTACGGAGACCCAGTACTTC. The encoded protein is CASSLGTAERTETQYF.

The rearrangement joins TRBV15 to TRBJ1-2; the D is unclear. Per germline, CDR1 LNHNV and CDR2 YYDKDF (reference sequence). The CDR3 is 15 amino acids. Trimming left V 0 bases short and J 2 bases short, with 10 bases between. CDR3 sequence reads: CATSRDLYGNYGYTF. The CDR3 DNA reads TGTGCCACCAGCAGAGATCTTTACGGAAACTATGGCTACACCTTC.